Listed below are T cell receptor beta chains from one sample, sequenced in a study of graft-versus-host responses after intestinal transplantation. The antigens these receptors bind are not known. Using immunoSEQ multiplex PCR, the repertoire was profiled, and TCRdb retains in-frame clones only, with some absent. The data contain 99,000 or so clones, about 90% of them singletons. The sequenced sample was unstimulated CD4+ T cells sorted from spleen or lymph node cells, obtained before intestinal transplant. The receptors were sampled from a human donor who received an intestinal transplant. Both conserved end residues are part of each CDR3. The D gene is left open where the match is weak. Expanded clones are given a class, and other clones once, few, many or no size at all.

J | D | size | V | CDR3 | DNA
TRBJ2-5 | . | . | TRBV5-4 | CASSPGRGVETQYF | TGTGCCAGCAGCCCTGGCAGGGGCGTGGAGACCCAGTACTTC
TRBJ2-7 | . | . | TRBV7-9 | CASSFTLGYEQYF | TGTGCCAGCAGCTTCACGCTGGGCTACGAGCAGTACTTC
TRBJ1-6 | . | . | TRBV6-6 | CASSKNNSPLHF | TGTGCCAGCAGCAAGAATAATTCACCCCTCCACTTT
TRBJ1-1 | TRBD1 | . | TRBV10-3 | CAVTAGGESNTEAFF | TGTGCCGTAACCGCAGGGGGCGAATCGAACACTGAAGCTTTCTTT
TRBJ2-1 | . | . | TRBV10-1 | CASSTGRSLDEQFF | TGCGCCAGCAGTACAGGCCGCTCCCTCGATGAGCAGTTCTTC
TRBJ2-2 | . | . | TRBV18 | CASSPSGNTGELFF | TGTGCCAGCTCACCGTCCGGGAACACCGGGGAGCTGTTTTTT
TRBJ1-2 | . | . | TRBV5-1 | CASSLESTLGNGYTF | TGCGCCAGCAGCTTGGAGTCTACCCTGGGTAATGGCTACACCTTC
TRBJ2-1 | . | once | TRBV5-1 | CASSWRGENEQFF | TGCGCCAGCAGCTGGCGGGGTGAAAATGAGCAGTTCTTC
TRBJ2-1 | TRBD1 | . | TRBV10-3 | CAISPGTGIVYEQFF | TGTGCCATCTCACCTGGGACAGGGATAGTATACGAGCAGTTCTTC
TRBJ2-3 | TRBD2 | few | TRBV5-1 | CASATGTSGGLTDTQYF | TGCGCCAGCGCAACCGGGACTAGCGGGGGCCTTACAGATACGCAGTATTTT
TRBJ2-5 | . | . | TRBV5-5 | CASSPLQLETQYF | TGTGCCAGCAGTCCCCTGCAGTTGGAGACCCAGTACTTC
TRBJ2-5 | TRBD1 | . | TRBV5-6 | CASSHRTGNQETQYF | TGTGCCAGCAGCCACAGGACAGGGAACCAAGAGACCCAGTACTTC
TRBJ2-4 | . | . | TRBV4-1 | CASSQDHLAKNIQYF | TGCGCCAGCAGCCAAGACCATCTAGCCAAAAACATTCAGTACTTC
TRBJ2-7 | . | . | TRBV19 | CASSMGGSEQYF | TGTGCCAGTAGCATGGGGGGTTCCGAGCAGTACTTC
TRBJ1-1 | . | . | TRBV10-3 | CAISDTNTEAFF | TGTGCCATCAGTGACACGAACACTGAAGCTTTCTTT
TRBJ1-5 | . | . | TRBV2 | CASRTVSNQPQHF | TGTGCCAGCAGGACAGTAAGCAATCAGCCCCAGCATTTT
TRBJ1-5 | . | . | TRBV6-1 | CASSPWGNQPQHF | TGTGCCAGCAGCCCATGGGGGAATCAGCCCCAGCATTTT
TRBJ2-5 | . | . | TRBV5-1 | CASSLVGFGVQYF | TGCGCCAGCAGCTTGGTGGGTTTTGGAGTCCAGTACTTC
TRBJ1-4 | . | . | TRBV13 | CASSLALSEKLFF | TGTGCCAGCAGCTTAGCTTTGAGTGAAAAACTGTTTTTT
TRBJ2-7 | . | . | TRBV9 | CASSPRSSSYEQYF | TGTGCCAGCAGCCCTCGCTCTTCCTCCTACGAGCAGTACTTC
TRBJ1-1 | . | . | TRBV6-5 | CASSYYGGGNTEAFF | TGTGCCAGCAGTTATTACGGGGGGGGGAACACTGAAGCTTTCTTT
TRBJ2-7 | . | . | TRBV18 | CASSPGGTYEQYF | TGTGCCAGCTCACCCGGGGGTACTTACGAGCAGTACTTC
TRBJ1-5 | . | . | TRBV27 | CASSGRDSNQPQHF | TGTGCCAGCAGTGGGAGAGATAGCAATCAGCCCCAGCATTTT
TRBJ2-2 | TRBD1 | . | TRBV6-1 | CASRAGTGVTGELFF | TGTGCCAGCAGGGCCGGGACAGGGGTCACCGGGGAGCTGTTTTTT